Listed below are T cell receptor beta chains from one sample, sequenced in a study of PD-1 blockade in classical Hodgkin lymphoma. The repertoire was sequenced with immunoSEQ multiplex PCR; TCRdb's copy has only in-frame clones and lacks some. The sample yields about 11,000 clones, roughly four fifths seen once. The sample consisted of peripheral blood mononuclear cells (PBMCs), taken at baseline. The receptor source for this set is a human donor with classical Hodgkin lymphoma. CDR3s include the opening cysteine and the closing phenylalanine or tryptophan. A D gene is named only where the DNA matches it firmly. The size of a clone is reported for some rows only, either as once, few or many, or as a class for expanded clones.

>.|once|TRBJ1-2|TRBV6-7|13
TGTGCCACCCACGGAAGGGAGGATGATGGCTACACCTTC
CATHGREDDGYTF
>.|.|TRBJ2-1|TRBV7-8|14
TGTGCCAGCAGCCCCCCGTCTGGACGCCGGGAGCAGTTCTTC
CASSPPSGRREQFF
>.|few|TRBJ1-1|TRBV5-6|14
TGTGCCAGCAGCGAGGAGGGGGGGCCCACTGAAGCTTTCTTT
CASSEEGGPTEAFF
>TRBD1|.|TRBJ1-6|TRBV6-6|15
TGTGCCAGCGGGCCGCACGACAGGGATAATTCACCCCTCCACTTT
CASGPHDRDNSPLHF
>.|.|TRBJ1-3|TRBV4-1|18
TGCGCCAGCAGCCAATGGGTACTGTACTCCGAACAAGGAAACACCATATATTTT
CASSQWVLYSEQGNTIYF
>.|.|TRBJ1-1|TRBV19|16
TGTGCCAGTAGTATGAGAGGCGCGGGGCTTGGCACTGAAGCTTTCTTT
CASSMRGAGLGTEAFF
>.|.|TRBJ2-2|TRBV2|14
TGTGCCAGCAGTGAAGCGTCACAGGACGGGGAGCTGTTTTTT
CASSEASQDGELFF
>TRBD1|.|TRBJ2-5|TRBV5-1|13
TGCGCCAGCAGTTCCAGGGGGCGGGAGACCCAGTACTTC
CASSSRGRETQYF
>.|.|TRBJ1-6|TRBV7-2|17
TGTGCCAGCAGCACCCCCCAGGGCAGCTCCTATAATTCACCCCTCCACTTT
CASSTPQGSSYNSPLHF
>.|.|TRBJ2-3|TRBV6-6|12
TGTGCCAGCAGTTCTCAGGGTGTTACGCAGTATTTT
CASSSQGVTQYF
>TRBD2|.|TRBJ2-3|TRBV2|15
TGTGCCAGCAGTTTGCAGCGGGGGGCGGAAAATACGCAGTATTTT
CASSLQRGAENTQYF
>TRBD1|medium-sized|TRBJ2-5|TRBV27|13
TGTGCCAGCAGTGGGACAGCACAAGAGACCCAGTACTTC
CASSGTAQETQYF
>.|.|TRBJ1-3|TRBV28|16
TGTGCCAGCAGACCTACATTAAGACTCCGGGGAAACACCATATATTTT
CASRPTLRLRGNTIYF
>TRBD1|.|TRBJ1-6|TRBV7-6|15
TGTGCCAGCAGCGCCAAACAGGGGGCAGGTTCACCCCTCCACTTT
CASSAKQGAGSPLHF
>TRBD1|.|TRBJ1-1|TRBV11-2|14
TGTGCCAGCAGCTTTACAGGGGTCCTCACTGAAGCTTTCTTT
CASSFTGVLTEAFF
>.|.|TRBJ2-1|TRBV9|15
TGTGCCAGCAGCGTCCAGGCGGGCGCGAGGAATGAGCAGTTCTTC
CASSVQAGARNEQFF
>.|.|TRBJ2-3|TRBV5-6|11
TGTGCCAGCAGCTTATCAGATACGCAGTATTTT
CASSLSDTQYF
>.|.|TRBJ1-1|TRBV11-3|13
TGTGCCAGCAGCTTAGCCAGAAACACTGAAGCTTTCTTT
CASSLARNTEAFF
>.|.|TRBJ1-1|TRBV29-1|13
TGCAGCGTTGCTCCAGGGGTGAACACTGAAGCTTTCTTT
CSVAPGVNTEAFF
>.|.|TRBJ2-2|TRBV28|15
TGTGCCAGCTTGAGGAACGGGCCCAGAACCGGGGAGCTGTTTTTT
CASLRNGPRTGELFF
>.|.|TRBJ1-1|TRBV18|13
TGTGCCAGCTCAACCGGGACGGACACTGAAGCTTTCTTT
CASSTGTDTEAFF
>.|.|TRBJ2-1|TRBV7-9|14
TGTGCCAGCAGCTCCCCCGACGGTTACAATGAGCAGTTCTTC
CASSSPDGYNEQFF
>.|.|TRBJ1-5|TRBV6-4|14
TGTGCCAGCAGTCCTAATTATAGCAATCAGCCCCAGCATTTT
CASSPNYSNQPQHF
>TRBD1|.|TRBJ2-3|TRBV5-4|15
TGTGCCAGCAGCTTGGCGACAGGGAGCACAGATACGCAGTATTTT
CASSLATGSTDTQYF
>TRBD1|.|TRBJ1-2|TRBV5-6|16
TGTGCCAGCAGCTTGTGGGGGACAGGGGATCCCTATGGCTACACCTTC
CASSLWGTGDPYGYTF
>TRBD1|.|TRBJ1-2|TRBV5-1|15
TGCGCCAGCAGCCGGGACGGGACAGATATCTATGGCTACACCTTC
CASSRDGTDIYGYTF